This paragraph reports one T cell receptor beta chain. The antigen remains undetermined. CDR1 and CDR2 (germline): SGHDN, FVKESK. The CDR3 contains 18 residues. The V end was cut by 2 bases, the J end by 5 bases, with 21 bases between. These data are taken from a study of OX40 agonist ivuxolimab in advanced cancers. About the study: While on treatment, patients had intravenous ivuxolimab at 0.01 to 10 mg/kg every 2 weeks.

Findings and limits, study-wide: Low normalized T-cell clonal expansion also characterized some of the nonresponders.

Individuals having autoimmune disease history or systemic immunosuppression were not enrolled. The protocol was immunoSEQ multiplex PCR, while the TCRdb copy is restricted to in-frame clones and leaves out a portion. The data show 50,000 or so clones, 70% to 90% seen once. The sequences come from CD4+ or CD8+ T cells sorted from blood, collected in a trial of the OX40 agonist ivuxolimab. The V and J genes are TRBV14 and TRBJ1-4; tentative D call: TRBD1 (6 bases). The sequence was obtained from an adult with an advanced solid tumor such as melanoma, head and neck, liver or kidney cancer. In DNA, the CDR3 is TGTGCCAGCAGCCAACCCGCGATGAGGGGGGCGACGAATGAAAAACTGTTTTTT. Translating it yields CASSQPAMRGATNEKLFF.